This note documents a single T cell receptor beta chain sequence. The CDR3 is made up of 16 amino acids. The trim removed 6 bases at V and 3 bases at J, leaving 7 bases unmatched. The sample is drawn from a study of T cell repertoires in aging, cancer and after chemotherapy. Study information: Six age groups, ranging from 30 or younger to 70 or older, included the donors.

TCR beta rearrangements were amplified from peripheral blood genomic DNA. Multiplex touch-down PCR with TRB-A/B primers amplified rearranged V-D-J TRB sequences. Each CDR3 protein is one row after TCRdb ran MiXCR on the multiplex PCR reads. The table records roughly 2,700 distinct CDR3 sequences, approximately 25% of them present only once. Sequenced sample: blood. The TCR was taken from a human donor with a solid tumor. This sequence joins TRBV12-3 or TRBV12-4 and TRBJ2-2; 10 bases line up with TRBD1. The CDR3 spells CASRSGTGAHTGELFF. The CDR3 DNA follows: TGTGCCAGCAGGTCCGGGACAGGGGCCCACACCGGGGAGCTGTTTTTT.